In its sample, the clone carrying this T cell receptor (beta chain) was seen many times. Its target is unknown. V trimming: 3 bases; J trimming: 4 bases; junction bases outside the gene matches: 5. Germline-derived CDR1 and CDR2 are DFQATT and SNEGSKA (reference sequence). This CDR3 contains 14 residues. The source of the sample is a study of human T cells and chemical hapten exposure. The wider study: Small pooled library volume differences mainly caused per-sample TCR yield variation. Findings and limits, study-wide: Sensitizing to DPC left TCRs with a frequency above 1 in 1000 unaltered.

The time point denotes: healthy volunteer bleed at 6 weeks. Blood, whole and unfractionated, served as the source for total RNA extraction. Methods used by the authors: Sample-level TCR yields exhibited a median of approximately 88,000, with a range of roughly 23,224 to 750,000. TCRdb recomputed calls from the RACE reads with MiXCR, one row per CDR3 protein. The V and J calls reflect TCRdb's pipeline rather than the authors' work. The repertoire holds 44,000 or so distinct CDR3 sequences, with roughly 3.5% as singletons. The rearrangement joins TRBV20-1 to TRBJ2-4; 8 positions match TRBD1. This clonotype was sampled from a human donor in good health. Some clones in this sample may be carry-over from other donors' samples. The sample consisted of whole blood. The CDR3 sequence is CSASRGTGKNIQYF. The CDR3 DNA is TGCAGTGCTAGTAGGGGGACAGGAAAAAACATTCAGTACTTC.